The source of this T cell receptor beta chain is a study of cytomegalovirus exposure and HLA in healthy donors. The method was immunoSEQ multiplex PCR; TCRdb's version includes in-frame clones alone and lacks a portion of them. Of some 120,000 clones listed, 88% are singletons. CDR1 and CDR2 (germline): SGHTA, FQGNSA. J lost 3 bases, V lost 3 bases, and 4 bases had no gene match. The CDR3 sequence is 14 residues long. On this clone: Its cognate antigen is unknown.

Study conclusions and caveats: A later analysis found first-cohort TCR clusters tended to co-occur in the 120 validation repertoires. The study flagged roughly 150 TCR beta chains as cytomegalovirus-associated.

The clonotype comes from a man aged 25-40 years in good health and CMV-seronegative. The chain is built from TRBV7-2 and TRBJ2-7; TRBD1 agrees at 8 bases. Material: PBMCs. The CDR3 loop is CASSFGQGGYEQYF. As DNA, the CDR3 is TGTGCCAGCAGCTTTGGACAGGGCGGCTACGAGCAGTACTTC.